The 25 T cell receptor beta chains below come from one sample, sequenced in a study of T cells in localized non-small cell lung cancer. TCRdb's table, derived via immunoSEQ multiplex PCR, lists solely in-frame clones and lacks some. The top ten hold 6% to 8% of the sample, which has tens of thousands of clones, about 83% seen once. The sequencing here drew on PBMCs, taken before any cancer treatment. Receptor source: a man aged 35 to 69 with stage II lung adenocarcinoma.

The chain links TRBV7-2 to TRBJ2-7; 9 bases align to TRBD2. CDR3 length: 15 residues. Germline V gene sequence: CDR1 SGHTA, CDR2 FQGNSA. V gave up 2 bases and J gave up 7 bases; unmatched junction bases: 9. CDR3 sequence reads: CASSLSSGALFEQYF. CDR3 in DNA: TGTGCCAGCAGCTTATCTAGCGGGGCTCTTTTTGAGCAGTACTTC.

The chain employs TRBV7-3 and TRBJ1-1; the match to TRBD1 covers 9 bases. V dropped 1 base and J dropped 6; count of bases not matched to a gene: 3. The CDR3 is made up of 14 amino acids. Germline V lookup: CDR1 SGHTA, CDR2 FQGTGA. In DNA, the CDR3 is TGTGCCAGCAGCTTAAGTGGGACAGGGTCTGAAGCTTTCTTT. This sequence encodes CASSLSGTGSEAFF. The full variable domain, with the rest looked up from reference TRBV7-3 and TRBJ1-1, is GAGVSQTPSNKVTEKGKYVELRCDPISGHTALYWYRQSLGQGPEFLIYFQGTGAADDSGLPNDRFFAVRPEGSVSTLKIQRTERGDSAVYLCASSLSGTGSEAFFGQGTRLTVV.

Comments on this clone: An end of the junction does not agree with germline; a read error may underlie this. The chain is built from TRBV7-6 and TRBJ1-1; D is uncertain. Per germline, CDR1 SGHVS and CDR2 FNYEAQ. This CDR3 comprises 12 residues. CDR3 residues: CASSFRNAEAFF. CDR3 coding DNA: TGTGCCAGCAGCTTCAGGAACGCTGAAGCTTTCTTT.

The V and J genes are TRBV18 and TRBJ2-1, with D hard to call. V lost 4 bases and J lost 7, with 8 bases in between. The CDR3 contains 12 residues. Germline V gene lookup returns CDR1 KGHSH and CDR2 LQKENI. CDR3 in amino acids: CASSQGLNEQFF. The CDR3 nucleotides are TGTGCCAGCTCACAGGGTCTAAATGAGCAGTTCTTC.

The chain is built from TRBV5-1 and TRBJ2-3; 9 nucleotides line up with TRBD2. This CDR3 is built from 15 residues. CDR1 is SGHRS and CDR2 is YFSETQ in the germline V gene. After removal of 0 bases from V and 7 bases from J, the junction contained 6 bases not matched to a gene. DNA for the CDR3: TGCGCCAGCAGCTTGGCCCTAGCGGGGATGAATACGCAGTATTTT. Amino acids: CASSLALAGMNTQYF.

J is TRBJ1-1 and V is TRBV28, with D unresolved. Trimming pared 5 bases from V and 5 bases from J, leaving 12 bases between. Germline lookup yields CDR1 MDHEN and CDR2 SYDVKM. CDR3 size: 13 residues. This CDR3 is CASSRQASTEAFF. The CDR3 DNA is TGTGCCAGCAGTAGGCAGGCGTCGACTGAAGCTTTCTTT.

The chain uses TRBV30 and TRBJ1-3, with a tentative D call TRBD1 (5 bases). The CDR3 contains 13 residues. With 4 bases removed from V and 3 bases from J, the gap between germline ends came to 10 bases. The germline V gene has CDR1 GTSNPN and CDR2 SVGIG (reference sequence). CDR3 nucleotides: TGTGCCTGGACCCCGGGGGGTGGAAACACCATATATTTT. Amino acid sequence: CAWTPGGGNTIYF.

The V gene is TRBV11-3, the J gene TRBJ2-5; 7 nucleotides align to TRBD2. The J call is doubtful: the DNA matches TRBJ2-7 better. The CDR3 contains 16 residues. Germline CDR1 SGHNT, CDR2 YENEEA. The CDR3 sequence is CASSLDRASGMYEQYF. As DNA, the CDR3 is TGTGCCAGCAGCTTAGACCGGGCTAGCGGAATGTACGAGCAGTACTTC.

The chain joins TRBV15 to TRBJ2-1, with 12 positions matching TRBD2. V was pared by 4 bases and J by 9 bases, with 7 bases of the junction left unmatched. Germline V CDR1 and CDR2: LNHNV, YYDKDF (reference sequence). The CDR3 is 15 residues long. Here the CDR3 reads CATSTRTSGKVEQFF. The CDR3 bases are TGTGCCACCAGCACTAGGACTAGCGGGAAGGTTGAGCAGTTCTTC.

The genes are TRBV19 and TRBJ2-2; D not certain. The CDR3 length is 14 residues. V lost 5 bases to trimming and J lost 0 bases, with 7 bases between them. The germline gives CDR1 LNHDA, CDR2 SQIVND (reference sequence). CDR3 in amino acids: CASSAQTNTGELFF. CDR3 DNA sequence: TGTGCCAGTAGTGCCCAGACGAACACCGGGGAGCTGTTTTTT.

The chain recombines TRBV9 with TRBJ2-1, with D hard to call. The V gene's germline CDR1 is SGDLS and CDR2 YYNGEE. Trimming removed 1 base at V and 2 bases at J, with 4 bases between. The CDR3 runs 13 residues. The CDR3 reads CASSVSPYNEQFF. The DNA for the CDR3 is TGTGCCAGCAGCGTAAGCCCCTACAATGAGCAGTTCTTC.

The chain has TRBV5-6 and TRBJ2-7; D is possibly TRBD1 (6 bases). The CDR3 is 14 amino acids. V was clipped by 1 base and J by 1 base, with 9 bases between them. Germline CDR1 and CDR2: SGHDT and YYEEEE. The CDR3 loop reads CASSLTGRSYEQYF. The CDR3, as DNA: TGTGCCAGCAGCTTGACAGGGCGTTCCTACGAGCAGTACTTC.

This clone appeared a single time. V is TRBV7-8 and J is TRBJ2-7, with D uncertain. The CDR3 spans 13 residues. The V end lost 2 bases, the J end lost 6 bases, and 11 bases lay between the germline ends. Germline CDR1 and CDR2: SGHVS and FQNEAQ. CDR3 coding DNA: TGTGCCAGCAGCTTAAACTTCATCTCCGAGCAGTACTTC. Encoded protein: CASSLNFISEQYF. The full variable domain, its missing parts supplied by reference TRBV7-8 and TRBJ2-7, is GAGVSQSPRYKVAKRGQDVALRCDPISGHVSLFWYQQALGQGPEFLTYFQNEAQLDKSGLPSDRFFAERPEGSVSTLKIQRTQQEDSAVYLCASSLNFISEQYFGPGTRLTVT.

V and J are TRBV19 and TRBJ1-2; 7 bases fit TRBD1. The germline gives CDR1 LNHDA, CDR2 SQIVND (reference sequence). V shed 5 bases and J 9 bases; nucleotides not matched to a gene: 6. The CDR3 has 12 amino acids. CDR3 loop: CASSPDRRSYTF. The CDR3 DNA reads as TGTGCCAGTAGTCCGGACAGGAGGAGCTACACCTTC.

The V call is TRBV6-1, the J call TRBJ2-5; D possibly matches TRBD1 or TRBD2 (6 bases each). V was shortened by 6 bases and J by 7 bases, with 18 bases between the two germline ends. CDR1 is MNHNS, CDR2 SASEGT, per germline. The CDR3 is 14 amino acids. CDR3 nucleotide sequence: TGTGCCAGCAGATACGGAGCGGAGGGGGGGACCCAGTACTTC. Its protein product is CASRYGAEGGTQYF.

This sequence joins TRBV18 and TRBJ2-2; TRBD2 is a possible D gene (5 bases). The CDR3 is made up of 18 amino acids. Looked up from germline, CDR1 is KGHSH and CDR2 is LQKENI. V was cut by 1 base and J by 0 bases, with 15 bases left in between. CDR3 amino acids: CASSPRPPRGANTGELFF. Here the CDR3 DNA reads TGTGCCAGCTCACCACGACCGCCACGGGGAGCGAACACCGGGGAGCTGTTTTTT.

The V call is TRBV6-5, the J call TRBJ2-3; D may be TRBD2 (5 bases). There are 15 residues in the CDR3. V lost 0 bases and J lost 6, with 13 bases in between. Germline CDR1 reads MNHEY; CDR2 reads SVGAGI. The CDR3 DNA reads TGTGCCAGCAGTTACTCGAATCCTGGCGGGGATACGCAGTATTTT. Its protein is CASSYSNPGGDTQYF.

The gene calls are TRBV29-1 and TRBJ2-5; the match to TRBD1 covers 8 bases. The CDR3 extends over 15 amino acids. Germline V gene lookup returns CDR1 SQVTM and CDR2 ANQGSEA. Unmatched junction bases numbered 9, after V lost 0 bases and J lost 6 bases. CDR3 in amino acids: CSVEDPTGGRKTQYF. CDR3 in DNA: TGCAGCGTTGAAGACCCTACAGGGGGGAGAAAGACCCAGTACTTC.

CDR3 DNA: TGTGCCAGCAGCTTAGGGATGGTTCTGTACTTC. It yields the protein CASSLGMVLYF. The chain has TRBV11-2 and TRBJ2-7; D gene uncertain. Trimming shortened V by 1 base and J by 12 bases, and 10 bases separated the two germline ends. The CDR3 is made up of 11 amino acids. Germline values: CDR1 SGHAT, CDR2 FQNNGV.

This clone was counted only a few times. This chain uses TRBV9 with TRBJ1-1, with unresolved D. V lost 0 bases, J lost 1 base, and 10 bases lay in between. The germline V gene has CDR1 SGDLS and CDR2 YYNGEE. The CDR3 extends over 15 amino acids. The CDR3 DNA sequence: TGTGCCAGCAGCGTAGGCTCCCTAGGGAACACTGAAGCTTTCTTT. Its translation is CASSVGSLGNTEAFF. Full variable domain (outside the CDR3, taken from reference TRBV9 and TRBJ1-1): DSGVTQTPKHLITATGQRVTLRCSPRSGDLSVYWYQQSLDQGLQFLIQYYNGEERAKGNILERFSAQQFPDLHSELNLSSLELGDSALYFCASSVGSLGNTEAFFGQGTRLTVV.

V and J are TRBV28 and TRBJ1-2; D is perhaps TRBD1 (5 bases). The germline V and J ends were trimmed by 7 bases and 5 bases, with 17 bases remaining between them. There are 14 residues in the CDR3. Germline assignment: CDR1 MDHEN and CDR2 SYDVKM. Here the CDR3 reads CASTPKSGQYGYTF. The CDR3 nucleotides are TGTGCCAGCACCCCAAAGTCGGGGCAATATGGCTACACCTTC.

The rearrangement joins TRBV11-1 to TRBJ2-7, with D hard to call. The germline gives CDR1 SGHAT, CDR2 FQDESV (reference sequence). Trimming took off 5 bases at V and 3 bases at J, with 8 bases between the two ends. The CDR3 covers 12 residues. The CDR3 spells CASSERDYEQYF. In nucleotides, the CDR3 is TGTGCCAGCAGCGAGAGAGACTACGAGCAGTACTTC.

The chain has TRBV7-3 and TRBJ2-1; possible D gene TRBD2, 6 bases. Germline CDR1 and CDR2: SGHTA and FQGTGA. This CDR3 is built from 16 residues. The ends were cut back, 5 bases at V and 1 base at J, with 15 bases in the middle. The CDR3 DNA sequence: TGTGCCAGCAGCCCAGTCTCGGGAGCATCCTACAATGAGCAGTTCTTC. Residues: CASSPVSGASYNEQFF. The full variable domain, rest sourced from reference TRBV7-3 and TRBJ2-1, is GAGVSQTPSNKVTEKGKYVELRCDPISGHTALYWYRQSLGQGPEFLIYFQGTGAADDSGLPNDRFFAVRPEGSVSTLKIQRTERGDSAVYLCASSPVSGASYNEQFFGPGTRLTVL.

The rearrangement joins TRBV20-1 to TRBJ1-1; D possibly corresponds to TRBD1 (5 bases). CDR3 length: 11 amino acids. Germline-derived CDR1 and CDR2 are DFQATT and SNEGSKA (reference sequence). V was trimmed by 6 bases and J by 5 bases, leaving 10 bases between them. CDR3 in amino acids: CSAFDSTEAFF. The CDR3 DNA is TGCAGTGCCTTCGACAGTACTGAAGCTTTCTTT.

The chain uses TRBV2 and TRBJ1-1, with unresolved D. This CDR3 spans 13 amino acids. With 6 bases removed from V and 7 bases from J, the gap between germline ends came to 15 bases. The germline V gene encodes CDR1 SNHLY and CDR2 FYNNEI. The CDR3 region is CASRADGALEAFF. The DNA of the CDR3 is TGTGCCAGCAGGGCGGACGGTGCCCTTGAAGCTTTCTTT.